The 13 T cell receptor beta chains below come from one sample, sequenced in a study of cytomegalovirus exposure and HLA in healthy donors. Both 60 Vbeta primers and 13 Jbeta primers went into the PCR. Repertoires were generated with immunoSEQ multiplex PCR, while TCRdb's copy carries only in-frame clones and drops some. The sample has hundreds of thousands of clones; roughly 78% are singletons. Sequenced sample: PBMCs. These receptors originate from a boy younger than 18 in good health and CMV-seronegative.

The chain uses TRBV5-1 and TRBJ2-3; TRBD2 might be the D (6 bases). The V end was cut by 2 bases, the J end by 5 bases, with 15 bases between. The V gene's germline CDR1 is SGHRS and CDR2 YFSETQ. CDR3 length: 15 amino acids. CDR3: CASSLTGVRVDTQYF. In DNA, the CDR3 is TGCGCCAGCAGCTTAACGGGGGTGCGGGTAGATACGCAGTATTTT.

V usage is TRBV4-2 and J usage is TRBJ2-3, with 8 bases fitting TRBD2. The CDR3 has 14 residues. Losses at the gene ends were 0 bases for V and 12 bases for J; bases not matched to a gene: 8. Germline loops: CDR1 LGHNA, CDR2 YNFKEQ. The CDR3, as DNA: TGTGCCAGCAGCCAAGATAGGGCGGGGGGCATCCAGTATTTT. Translating it yields CASSQDRAGGIQYF.

The chain joins TRBV9 to TRBJ2-5, with a weak D call TRBD1 (6 bases). The V end was cut by 1 base, the J end by 4 bases, with 11 bases between. Looked up from germline, CDR1 is SGDLS and CDR2 is YYNGEE. CDR3 length: 14 residues. The CDR3: CASSVWGQGETQYF. The CDR3 nucleotides are TGTGCCAGCAGCGTATGGGGGCAGGGAGAGACCCAGTACTTC. Full variable domain (missing parts from reference TRBV9 and TRBJ2-5): DSGVTQTPKHLITATGQRVTLRCSPRSGDLSVYWYQQSLDQGLQFLIQYYNGEERAKGNILERFSAQQFPDLHSELNLSSLELGDSALYFCASSVWGQGETQYFGPGTRLLVL.

V usage is TRBV19 and J usage is TRBJ2-5; D unresolved. This CDR3 is 13 amino acids long. The germline gives CDR1 LNHDA, CDR2 SQIVND (reference sequence). V lost 1 base and J lost 2, with 5 bases in between. The CDR3 DNA reads TGTGCCAGTAGTATAGTGTCGCAAGAGACCCAGTACTTC. Protein sequence: CASSIVSQETQYF.

This chain connects TRBV7-9 to TRBJ1-1, with TRBD1 matching 8 bases. The CDR3 length is 15 residues. CDR1 and CDR2 from the germline V gene are SEHNR and FQNEAQ (reference sequence). With V trimmed by 5 bases and J by 3 bases, 8 bases remained unmatched. This CDR3 reads CASSPEGQVDTEAFF. The CDR3 DNA follows: TGTGCCAGCAGCCCCGAGGGACAGGTGGACACTGAAGCTTTCTTT.

The chain recombines TRBV7-9 with TRBJ2-7; D unclear. CDR3 size: 13 residues. The germline V gene encodes CDR1 SEHNR and CDR2 FQNEAQ (reference sequence). Trimming took 1 base from V and 7 from J, leaving 11 bases between them. CDR3 in amino acids: CASSLGPSREQYF. The CDR3, as DNA: TGTGCCAGCAGCTTAGGGCCCTCCCGAGAGCAGTACTTC.

The sample holds one count of this clone. CDR3 sequence: CASSIRQGGLNTEAFF. The CDR3, as DNA: TGCGCCAGCAGCATCAGACAGGGGGGATTGAACACTGAAGCTTTCTTT. The chain employs TRBV5-1 and TRBJ1-1; 9 positions agree with TRBD1. After removal of 4 bases from V and 0 bases from J, the junction contained 7 bases not matched to a gene. This CDR3 is 16 amino acids long. Germline-derived CDR1 and CDR2 are SGHRS and YFSETQ.

V is TRBV4-2 and J is TRBJ2-2; 7 bases map to TRBD2. V lost 4 bases, J lost 6 bases, and 14 bases stayed unmatched. CDR3 size: 17 residues. CDR1 and CDR2 from the germline V gene are LGHNA and YNFKEQ. CDR3 region: CASSPFWGGDGAGELFF. The CDR3 nucleotides read TGTGCCAGCAGCCCGTTCTGGGGAGGGGATGGGGCCGGGGAGCTGTTTTTT.

The rearrangement links TRBV11-2 to TRBJ2-2; no clear D gene. Germline CDR1 and CDR2: SGHAT and FQNNGV. The germline V and J ends were trimmed by 4 bases and 0 bases, with 6 bases remaining between them. This CDR3 comprises 14 residues. In nucleotides, the CDR3 is TGTGCCAGCAGCTATACATCGAACACCGGGGAGCTGTTTTTT. Translating it yields CASSYTSNTGELFF.

This chain joins TRBV19 and TRBJ2-1; D gene uncertain. V dropped 5 bases and J dropped 4 bases, with 3 bases sitting between them. Germline lookup yields CDR1 LNHDA and CDR2 SQIVND (reference sequence). The CDR3 runs to 11 residues. CDR3 protein: CASSLYNEQFF. The CDR3 nucleotides are TGTGCCAGTAGTCTTTACAATGAGCAGTTCTTC.

The rearrangement uses TRBV9 and TRBJ2-5; 7 bases are shared with TRBD1. The J call may be incorrect, as the DNA end agrees better with TRBJ2-7. The CDR3 extends over 15 amino acids. The germline gives CDR1 SGDLS, CDR2 YYNGEE. CDR3 coding DNA: TGTGCCAGCAGCGTAGAAGGCAGGGGGATTTACGAGCAGTACTTC. Amino acids: CASSVEGRGIYEQYF.

The chain joins TRBV5-1 to TRBJ2-2; 13 nucleotides match TRBD2. Per the germline V gene, CDR1 is SGHRS and CDR2 is YFSETQ. The CDR3 is 16 residues long. J was trimmed by 8 bases and V by 3 bases; bases with no gene match: 7. This chain's CDR3 is CASSWGLAGPKGELFF. The CDR3 DNA sequence: TGCGCCAGCAGCTGGGGACTAGCGGGGCCCAAGGGGGAGCTGTTTTTT.

This clone appeared a single time. This chain uses TRBV5-4 with TRBJ1-1, with TRBD1 matching 7 bases. The V gene end was trimmed by 4 bases and the J gene end by 3 bases; junction bases not matched to a gene: 6. The CDR3 spans 14 residues. Germline V gene lookup returns CDR1 SGHNT and CDR2 YYREEE (reference sequence). In DNA, the CDR3 is TGTGCCAGCAGCCGCCTCAGGGGGGACACTGAAGCTTTCTTT. This translates into CASSRLRGDTEAFF.